The 24 T cell receptor beta chains in this list originate from one sample, sequenced in a study of Ad26.COV2.S vaccination and SARS-CoV-2 variants. The data were produced by immunoSEQ multiplex PCR, yet TCRdb's version contains in-frame clones alone and is incomplete. This table holds some 520,000 clones, approximately 88% found once. The treatment is: 19 received Ad26.COV2.S at low or high dose, single or two shots; roughly 5 received placebo; per-sample allocation not given. Samples were taken on day 63 after the first vaccine or placebo injection. The source was peripheral blood, collected in a trial of Ad26.COV2.S vaccine versus placebo. These receptors all come from a person between 18 and 59 years old who received the Ad26.COV2.S COVID-19 vaccine or a placebo.

This clone showed up just once. The rearrangement joins TRBV11-2 to TRBJ1-3; no definite D call. The CDR3 contains 14 residues. CDR1 is SGHAT, CDR2 FQNNGV, per germline. V lost 0 bases to trimming and J lost 4 bases, with 7 bases between them. The CDR3 protein is CASSLDNKGNTIYF. The CDR3, as DNA: TGTGCCAGCAGCTTAGACAACAAGGGAAACACCATATATTTT.

The V gene is TRBV9, the J gene TRBJ1-6; D gene uncertain. V lost 5 bases, J lost 0 bases, and 9 bases lay in between. Germline V CDR1 and CDR2: SGDLS, YYNGEE. This CDR3 has 15 residues. CDR3 region: CASSSLDSYNSPLHF. CDR3 nucleotides: TGTGCCAGCAGTTCTCTGGACTCCTATAATTCACCCCTCCACTTT.

DNA of the CDR3: TGTGCCAGCAGCCAAGTTCTAGCTGGCGAGACCCAGTACTTC. The encoded protein is CASSQVLAGETQYF. This chain connects TRBV3-1 (or the pseudogene TRBV3-2) to TRBJ2-5; D perhaps matches TRBD2 (5 bases). Germline assignment: CDR1 LGHDT and CDR2 YNNKEL (reference sequence). The V and J ends lost 1 base and 5 bases respectively, with 11 bases between them. The CDR3 contains 14 residues.

The chain is built from TRBV6-2 or TRBV6-3 and TRBJ2-7, with D possibly matching TRBD1 (6 bases). The CDR3 extends over 13 amino acids. V was trimmed by 6 bases and J by 5 bases, leaving 14 bases between them. Germline V lookup: CDR1 MNHEY, CDR2 SVGEGT. The CDR3 is CASSLTGPHEQYF. In nucleotides, the CDR3 is TGTGCCAGCAGCCTGACAGGTCCCCACGAGCAGTACTTC.

The chain is built from TRBV2 and TRBJ2-7; 10 positions agree with TRBD1. Trimming at V came to 5 bases and at J to 3 bases, leaving 13 bases not matched to a gene. Germline CDR1 reads SNHLY; CDR2 reads FYNNEI. CDR3 length: 17 residues. The CDR3 region has the DNA TGTGCCAGCAGTAGCCGGGACAGGGGTTTGGCCGACTACGAGCAGTACTTC. It encodes CASSSRDRGLADYEQYF.

The chain recombines TRBV5-6 with TRBJ2-1; D may be TRBD2 (5 bases). The CDR3 has 13 residues. The V end was cut by 4 bases, the J end by 6 bases, with 11 bases between. Germline CDR1 reads SGHDT; CDR2 reads YYEEEE. DNA of the CDR3: TGTGCCAGCAGCGGTACTAGAGCCAATGAGCAGTTCTTC. Translated, it gives CASSGTRANEQFF. The full variable domain, its missing parts supplied by reference TRBV5-6 and TRBJ2-1, is DAGVTQSPTHLIKTRGQQVTLRCSPKSGHDTVSWYQQALGQGPQFIFQYYEEEERQRGNFPDRFSGHQFPNYSSELNVNALLLGDSALYLCASSGTRANEQFFGPGTRLTVL.

This chain uses TRBV2 with TRBJ1-1; perhaps TRBD1 as D (5 bases). Trimming cost V 7 bases and J 6 bases, with 12 bases left between them. The CDR3 extends over 12 amino acids. CDR1 is SNHLY and CDR2 is FYNNEI in the germline V gene. CDR3 DNA: TGTGCCAGCACCAGGGACGAGTCTGAAGCTTTCTTT. Translated: CASTRDESEAFF. Together with reference TRBV2 and TRBJ1-1, the CDR3 gives the full variable domain: EPEVTQTPSHQVTQMGQEVILRCVPISNHLYFYWYRQILGQKVEFLVSFYNNEISEKSEIFDDQFSVERPDGSNFTLKIRSTKLEDSAMYFCASTRDESEAFFGQGTRLTVV.

The genes are TRBV30 and TRBJ2-7; 9 bases agree with TRBD1. This CDR3 has 15 residues. V lost 0 bases, J lost 7 bases, and 10 bases stayed unmatched. In germline, CDR1 is GTSNPN, CDR2 SVGIG (reference sequence). CDR3 region: CAWSVYGTGSWEQYF. CDR3 in DNA: TGTGCCTGGAGTGTATACGGGACAGGGTCGTGGGAGCAGTACTTC.

The V and J genes are TRBV28 and TRBJ1-6; D is possibly TRBD1 (5 bases). V lost 7 bases and J lost 10, with 17 bases in between. Germline V lookup: CDR1 MDHEN, CDR2 SYDVKM. There are 14 residues in the CDR3. CDR3 in DNA: TGTGCCAGCACCCTCGACCCCAGGGACTCACCCCTCCACTTT. Translation: CASTLDPRDSPLHF. The full variable domain, completed using reference TRBV28 and TRBJ1-6, is DVKVTQSSRYLVKRTGEKVFLECVQDMDHENMFWYRQDPGLGLRLIYFSYDVKMKEKGDIPEGYSVSREKKERFSLILESASTNQTSMYLCASTLDPRDSPLHFGNGTRLTVT.

This clone has just a few counts. V usage is TRBV11-2 and J usage is TRBJ2-1, with 9 bases lining up with TRBD2. CDR3 size: 16 residues. The ends lost 1 base at V and 4 bases at J; junction bases unmatched: 5. Germline V gene lookup returns CDR1 SGHAT and CDR2 FQNNGV. The CDR3 loop is CASSLGAAGGYNEQFF. CDR3 sequence (DNA): TGTGCCAGCAGCTTAGGAGCGGCGGGAGGGTACAATGAGCAGTTCTTC.

This chain uses TRBV28 with TRBJ1-5; no clear D. Trimming removed 5 bases from V and 2 bases from J, with 10 bases in between. This CDR3 comprises 14 residues. Germline values: CDR1 MDHEN, CDR2 SYDVKM. The CDR3 here is CASSGAGGNQPQHF. In DNA, the CDR3 is TGTGCCAGCAGTGGAGCCGGGGGCAATCAGCCCCAGCATTTT.

The chain employs TRBV24-1 and TRBJ2-5, with 11 bases identical to TRBD1. This CDR3 is built from 15 residues. Trimming cost V 5 bases and J 4 bases; bases outside gene matches: 5. Germline-derived CDR1 and CDR2 are KGHDR and SFDVKD. In DNA form, the CDR3 reads TGTGCCACCAGTGCTTCCGGACAGGGGGCAGAGACCCAGTACTTC. Protein sequence: CATSASGQGAETQYF.

This clone was counted a single time. The chain links TRBV30 to TRBJ1-5; maybe TRBD1 (5 bases). The germline V and J ends were trimmed by 2 bases and 7 bases, with 12 bases remaining between them. The CDR3 is made up of 13 amino acids. Germline lookup yields CDR1 GTSNPN and CDR2 SVGIG (reference sequence). The CDR3 region is CAWSLGTRQPQHF. The CDR3 coding sequence is TGTGCCTGGAGTTTGGGGACGCGGCAGCCCCAGCATTTT.

This chain links TRBV7-8 with TRBJ1-6; the D is unclear. The CDR3 sequence is 17 residues long. Germline CDR1 SGHVS, CDR2 FQNEAQ. V gave up 5 bases and J gave up 0 bases, with 14 bases separating them. The CDR3 nucleotides are TGTGCCAGCAGCCCCCGATCCTTGAGCTCCTATAATTCACCCCTCCACTTT. Translation gives CASSPRSLSSYNSPLHF.

The J gene is TRBJ2-1, the V gene TRBV7-8, with D possibly matching TRBD2 (6 bases). Trimming pared 0 bases from V and 1 base from J, leaving 13 bases between. The CDR3 consists of 17 residues. The germline gives CDR1 SGHVS, CDR2 FQNEAQ. The CDR3 here is CASSLAEGVASYNEQFF. In DNA, the CDR3 is TGTGCCAGCAGCTTAGCGGAGGGCGTAGCGTCCTACAATGAGCAGTTCTTC.

This chain links TRBV9 with TRBJ2-7; perhaps TRBD1 as D (7 bases). Germline V gives CDR1 SGDLS, CDR2 YYNGEE. The CDR3 length is 12 residues. With 4 bases removed from V and 6 bases from J, the gap between germline ends came to 11 bases. The DNA of the CDR3 is TGTGCCAGCAGCCCAGGGGGGAGCGAGCAGTACTTC. This translates into CASSPGGSEQYF.

The rearrangement uses TRBV21-1 and TRBJ2-7; the DNA was not used to check the table's D call, TRBD1. TRBV21-1 is classified as a pseudogene. The CDR3 is made up of 16 amino acids. This CDR3 reads CASSNRIPMSSYEQYF. The CDR3 DNA follows: TGTGCCAGCAGCAACAGGATACCGATGAGCTCCTACGAGCAGTACTTC.

The chain carries TRBV28 and TRBJ2-2; no reliable D call. Germline V lookup: CDR1 MDHEN, CDR2 SYDVKM. Trimming removed 1 base from V and 7 bases from J, with 7 bases in between. The CDR3 sequence is 13 residues long. CDR3 in amino acids: CASSLSADGELFF. Written as DNA, the CDR3 is TGTGCCAGCAGTTTATCGGCAGACGGGGAGCTGTTTTTT.

The V gene is TRBV12-3 or TRBV12-4, the J gene TRBJ1-5, with D unclear. This CDR3 comprises 13 residues. V was clipped by 2 bases and J by 6 bases, with 8 bases between them. In DNA form, the CDR3 reads TGTGCCAGCAGTTTAAGGTTGGGTCAGCCCCAGCATTTT. Its protein is CASSLRLGQPQHF.

V usage is TRBV6-5 and J usage is TRBJ1-2; weak D call: TRBD1 (5 bases). Germline loops: CDR1 MNHEY, CDR2 SVGAGI. Trimming removed 6 bases from V and 9 bases from J, with 11 bases in between. The CDR3 sequence is 11 residues long. The CDR3 reads CASSSGASYTF. The CDR3 coding sequence is TGTGCCAGCAGCAGTGGGGCGAGCTACACCTTC.

The chain carries TRBV29-1 and TRBJ1-1; D is uncertain. V dropped 7 bases and J dropped 1 base, with 10 bases sitting between them. The length of the CDR3 is 12 residues. Germline lookup yields CDR1 SQVTM and CDR2 ANQGSEA. The CDR3 DNA follows: TGCAGCGCCAGGACGGCGAACACTGAAGCTTTCTTT. It yields the protein CSARTANTEAFF.

The CDR3 spells CASSLLSLDYNEQFF. CDR3 coding DNA: TGTGCCAGCAGCTTATTGAGTCTCGACTACAATGAGCAGTTCTTC. V usage is TRBV7-7 and J usage is TRBJ2-1, with no clear D. CDR1 SSHAT and CDR2 FNYEAQ come from the germline V gene (reference sequence). With 2 bases removed from V and 3 bases from J, the gap between germline ends came to 11 bases. There are 15 residues in the CDR3.

A single count supports this clone. CDR3 sequence reads: CASRGEGNTEAFF. The DNA of the CDR3 is TGTGCCAGCAGAGGAGAGGGGAACACTGAAGCTTTCTTT. The rearrangement uses TRBV6-4 and TRBJ1-1, with D unresolved. Germline CDR1 is MRHNA and CDR2 is SNTAGT. Trimming pared 6 bases from V and 1 base from J, leaving 9 bases between. This CDR3 is 13 amino acids long.

The CDR3 reads CASSATENTGELFF. The DNA for the CDR3 is TGTGCCAGCAGCGCGACGGAGAACACCGGGGAGCTGTTTTTT. The genes are TRBV9 and TRBJ2-2; D gene ambiguous. This CDR3 comprises 14 residues. Germline V gives CDR1 SGDLS, CDR2 YYNGEE. The V end lost 3 bases, the J end lost 1 base, and 7 bases lay between the germline ends.